One sample yielded the 25 T cell receptor beta chains listed below, sequenced in a study of T-cell reconstitution after alpha-beta-depleted transplantation in children. Unique molecular identifiers were incorporated during preparation of the TCRbeta library. From the PCR reads, TCRdb called clonotypes with MiXCR, one entry per CDR3 protein. The sample yields roughly 670,000 distinct CDR3 sequences, 10% to 15% seen once. The starting material was PBMCs, obtained before TCRalphabeta/CD19-depleted stem cell transplant. All receptors derive from a girl aged 2 to 9 with congenital amegakaryocytic thrombocytopenia, due to receive a stem cell transplant.

In its sample, this clonotype was seen a few times. The V call is TRBV7-2, the J call TRBJ2-1; 8 bases map to TRBD2. Germline V gene sequence: CDR1 SGHTA, CDR2 FQGNSA. V lost 1 base to trimming and J lost 3 bases; unmatched junction nucleotides: 8. This CDR3 has 17 residues. The CDR3 nucleotides read TGTGCCAGCAGCTTAGGGAGAGCGGGAGTGGGCTACAATGAGCAGTTCTTC. Translation: CASSLGRAGVGYNEQFF. Full variable domain (outside the CDR3, taken from reference TRBV7-2 and TRBJ2-1): GAGVSQSPSNKVTEKGKDVELRCDPISGHTALYWYRQSLGQGLEFLIYFQGNSAPDKSGLPSDRFSAERTGGSVSTLTIQRTQQEDSAVYLCASSLGRAGVGYNEQFFGPGTRLTVL.

This clonotype showed up many times. As DNA, the CDR3 is TGTGCCAGCAGTTTCCAGGGGAGGAATGAGGCGCAGTATTTT. Translating gives CASSFQGRNEAQYF. V and J are TRBV12-3 or TRBV12-4 and TRBJ2-3, with D perhaps assigned TRBD1 or TRBD2 (6 bases each). The CDR3 runs to 14 residues. V was clipped by 3 bases and J by 10 bases, with 17 bases between them.

This clonotype was recorded many times. The chain joins TRBV12-3 or TRBV12-4 to TRBJ2-3; TRBD2 aligns across 8 bases. The V and J ends lost 6 bases and 5 bases, in that order; junction bases with no gene match: 13. The CDR3 consists of 16 residues. The CDR3 DNA reads as TGTGCCAGCAGCCAGGAAAGCGGGAGTGTAGGAGATACGCAGTATTTT. Translated, it gives CASSQESGSVGDTQYF.

The sample holds a few counts of this clonotype. The chain carries TRBV11-2 and TRBJ2-7; the D gene is possibly TRBD2 (6 bases). The CDR3 is 18 residues long. Trimming shortened V by 0 bases and J by 4 bases, and 22 bases separated the two germline ends. Per the germline V gene, CDR1 is SGHAT and CDR2 is FQNNGV. The CDR3 region has the DNA TGTGCCAGCAGCTTAGATCTGGCATTTAACAGGAGGGGATACGAGCAGTACTTC. The encoded protein is CASSLDLAFNRRGYEQYF.

This clonotype was observed many times. The chain joins TRBV10-3 to TRBJ2-1; 7 bases agree with TRBD2. The junction had 10 bases not matched to a gene; V was cut back by 10 bases and J by 4 bases. This CDR3 is 14 amino acids long. The germline gives CDR1 ENHRY, CDR2 SYGVKD. DNA of the CDR3: TGTGCCACCTGGGCTAGCGGAGATTACAATGAGCAGTTCTTC. Residues: CATWASGDYNEQFF.

This clonotype has more than one count but fewer than ten. The chain joins TRBV12-3 or TRBV12-4 to TRBJ2-1; D gene ambiguous. V was cut by 10 bases and J by 0 bases, with 13 bases left in between. The CDR3 extends over 14 amino acids. The CDR3 loop reads CATGVAVSYNEQFF. The CDR3 DNA reads TGTGCCACCGGCGTCGCGGTCTCCTACAATGAGCAGTTCTTC.

This clonotype was detected only a few times. This chain links TRBV20-1 with TRBJ2-1; the D gene could be TRBD1 or TRBD2 (5 bases each). The CDR3 runs to 15 residues. Germline lookup yields CDR1 DFQATT and CDR2 SNEGSKA (reference sequence). Trimming took off 7 bases at V and 4 bases at J, with 20 bases between the two ends. In DNA, the CDR3 is TGCAGTGTGGGGGTACGGCCGACACCATACAATGAGCAGTTCTTC. Translated, it gives CSVGVRPTPYNEQFF.

This clonotype was detected a few times. The gene calls are TRBV5-1 and TRBJ1-1; D unclear. The CDR3 has 12 amino acids. Germline loops: CDR1 SGHRS, CDR2 YFSETQ. Trimming pared 4 bases from V and 7 bases from J, leaving 11 bases between. CDR3 nucleotide sequence: TGCGCCAGCAGCATCGACCATAGTGAAGCTTTCTTT. This translates into CASSIDHSEAFF.

The table lists this clonotype with many counts. The chain carries TRBV10-3 and TRBJ2-7; D is unresolved. The germline CDR1 and CDR2 sequences are ENHRY and SYGVKD. The CDR3 is 13 residues long. The V gene lost 2 bases and the J gene lost 0 bases, with 5 bases spanning the gap. The CDR3 nucleotides are TGTGCCATCAGTGAGGCCAACTCCTACGAGCAGTACTTC. It codes for CAISEANSYEQYF.

This chain connects TRBV12-3 or TRBV12-4 to TRBJ2-7, with D possibly TRBD2 on 5 matching bases. The CDR3 contains 18 residues. Trimming left V 3 bases short and J 2 bases short, with 23 bases between. CDR3 sequence: CASSFFLGLEESTYEQYF. CDR3 DNA sequence: TGTGCCAGCAGTTTTTTTTTGGGCCTGGAGGAATCCACCTACGAGCAGTACTTC.

This clonotype came up many times. The chain employs TRBV3-1 and TRBJ2-1; no firm D call. The V and J ends lost 5 bases and 12 bases respectively, with 17 bases between them. This CDR3 comprises 13 residues. The germline V gene encodes CDR1 LGHDT and CDR2 YNNKEL (reference sequence). CDR3 in amino acids: CASSDQPKGGQFF. DNA of the CDR3: TGTGCCAGCAGCGACCAACCGAAAGGCGGGCAGTTCTTC.

This clonotype showed up many times. This rearrangement joins TRBV12-3 or TRBV12-4 to TRBJ2-3; TRBD1 agrees at 7 bases. J gave up 3 bases and V 9 bases, and 12 bases lay outside the gene matches. CDR3 length equals 15 residues. The CDR3 is CASSGTGVNTDTQYF. DNA of the CDR3: TGTGCCAGTTCGGGAACAGGGGTTAATACAGATACGCAGTATTTT.

Many counts were recorded for this clonotype. The rearrangement links TRBV5-1 to TRBJ2-3; 8 bases map to TRBD1. CDR3 length: 16 residues. Looked up from germline, CDR1 is SGHRS and CDR2 is YFSETQ. The J segment lost 2 bases and the V segment lost 6 bases, leaving 11 bases of the junction unmatched. The CDR3 region is CASTSGQGADTDTQYF. CDR3 nucleotide sequence: TGCGCCAGCACTTCCGGCCAGGGGGCTGACACAGATACGCAGTATTTT.

This clonotype was observed a few times. The chain couples TRBV7-2 to TRBJ2-5, with 8 bases that match TRBD2. This CDR3 is built from 13 residues. Trimming at V came to 4 bases and at J to 5 bases, leaving 3 bases not matched to a gene. Germline CDR1 reads SGHTA; CDR2 reads FQGNSA. DNA for the CDR3: TGTGCCAGCAGCTCCGCGGGGGGTGAGACCCAGTACTTC. This codes for CASSSAGGETQYF.

This chain links TRBV7-2 with TRBJ2-5; TRBD2 agrees at 7 bases. The CDR3 is 15 amino acids. The germline CDR1 and CDR2 sequences are SGHTA and FQGNSA. V lost 3 bases to trimming and J lost 5 bases; unmatched junction nucleotides: 9. The DNA for the CDR3 is TGTGCCAGCAGCTTCCTGGCGGGAGCAATTGAGACCCAGTACTTC. The encoded protein is CASSFLAGAIETQYF. The complete variable domain, with remaining parts taken from reference TRBV7-2 and TRBJ2-5, reads GAGVSQSPSNKVTEKGKDVELRCDPISGHTALYWYRQSLGQGLEFLIYFQGNSAPDKSGLPSDRFSAERTGGSVSTLTIQRTQQEDSAVYLCASSFLAGAIETQYFGPGTRLLVL.

This clonotype occurred many times. The chain uses TRBV5-1 and TRBJ2-4, with TRBD1 as a possible D gene (6 bases). Germline V gene data show CDR1 as SGHRS and CDR2 as YFSETQ. The V gene lost 2 bases and the J gene lost 1 base, with 10 bases spanning the gap. This CDR3 comprises 15 residues. The CDR3 DNA reads TGCGCCAGCAGCTTTGGGGGCACCGCCAAAAACATTCAGTACTTC. It encodes CASSFGGTAKNIQYF.

J is TRBJ2-3 and V is TRBV5-6; either TRBD1 or TRBD2 may fit D (5 bases each). V shed 4 bases and J shed 2 bases, with 14 bases lying between them. This CDR3 is 15 amino acids long. The germline V gene has CDR1 SGHDT and CDR2 YYEEEE. The CDR3 coding sequence is TGTGCCAGCAGCCACGGGACCCCATCCACAGATACGCAGTATTTT. This gives the protein CASSHGTPSTDTQYF.

This chain joins TRBV7-9 and TRBJ1-2; D may be TRBD1 (6 bases). The CDR3 spans 14 residues. The germline gives CDR1 SEHNR, CDR2 FQNEAQ (reference sequence). V was pared by 1 base and J by 4 bases, with 10 bases between. The CDR3 DNA reads TGTGCCAGCAGCTTAGGGGGGCGCGCCTATGGCTACACCTTC. Translated: CASSLGGRAYGYTF. Full variable domain (missing parts from reference TRBV7-9 and TRBJ1-2): DTGVSQNPRHKITKRGQNVTFRCDPISEHNRLYWYRQTLGQGPEFLTYFQNEAQLEKSRLLSDRFSAERPKGSFSTLEIQRTEQGDSAMYLCASSLGGRAYGYTFGSGTRLTVV.

The V call is TRBV19, the J call TRBJ2-1; D remains ambiguous. Deletions cut 3 bases from V and 9 bases from J, with 12 bases between. Looked up from germline, CDR1 is LNHDA and CDR2 is SQIVND (reference sequence). This CDR3 has 13 residues. The CDR3 protein is CASSIRLNTEQFF. CDR3 nucleotide sequence: TGTGCCAGTAGTATTCGGCTCAATACTGAGCAGTTCTTC.

Details on this clonotype: A much larger clone differs by one base, so this may be a read error. The rearrangement uses TRBV27 and TRBJ2-7; 7 bases match TRBD1. The CDR3 spans 14 residues. Germline loops: CDR1 MNHEY, CDR2 SMNVEV (reference sequence). CDR3: CASSPRTGIYEQSF. Written as DNA, the CDR3 is TGTGCCAGCAGTCCAAGGACAGGAATCTACGAGCAGTCCTTC.

This clonotype showed up many times. V usage is TRBV30 and J usage is TRBJ2-7; D not certain. V lost 0 bases to trimming and J lost 6 bases, with 6 bases between them. This CDR3 is built from 11 residues. CDR1 and CDR2 from the germline V gene are GTSNPN and SVGIG (reference sequence). CDR3 sequence: CAWSVGIEQYF. CDR3 bases: TGTGCCTGGAGTGTAGGAATCGAGCAGTACTTC. Complete variable domain (other parts from reference TRBV30 and TRBJ2-7): SQTIHQWPATLVQPVGSPLSLECTVEGTSNPNLYWYRQAAGRGLQLLFYSVGIGQISSEVPQNLSASRPQDRQFILSSKKLLLSDSGFYLCAWSVGIEQYFGPGTRLTVT.

This clonotype appeared many times. This rearrangement joins TRBV28 to TRBJ1-2, with D possibly being TRBD1 (6 bases). The germline V and J ends were trimmed by 10 bases and 3 bases, with 18 bases remaining between them. The CDR3 covers 14 residues. Germline V gene data show CDR1 as MDHEN and CDR2 as SYDVKM. The CDR3 nucleotides read TGTGCCATCCAGGGGATGACGACCTACTATGGCTACACCTTC. It encodes CAIQGMTTYYGYTF.

This clonotype was detected ten times or more. CDR3 protein: CSARAKGWEAFF. In nucleotides, the CDR3 is TGCAGTGCTAGAGCTAAGGGTTGGGAAGCTTTCTTT. The chain combines TRBV20-1 with TRBJ1-1, with D hard to call. CDR3 length equals 12 residues. Trimming took 1 base from V and 8 from J, leaving 11 bases between them. Germline V gene data show CDR1 as DFQATT and CDR2 as SNEGSKA (reference sequence).

This clonotype was recorded a few times. The chain carries TRBV27 and TRBJ2-7; 7 positions agree with TRBD1. With 3 bases clipped from V and 3 bases from J, the junction kept 8 bases outside the gene matches. The germline gives CDR1 MNHEY, CDR2 SMNVEV (reference sequence). This CDR3 region has 15 residues. CDR3: CASSFDGTAYYEQYF. DNA of the CDR3: TGTGCCAGCAGTTTCGATGGGACAGCATACTACGAGCAGTACTTC.

DNA for the CDR3: TGTGCCAGCAGTTTTAAGGTCTACAAGACCTATAATTCACCCCTCCACTTT. Translation: CASSFKVYKTYNSPLHF. The V and J genes are TRBV12-3 or TRBV12-4 and TRBJ1-6; D gene ambiguous. The CDR3 sequence is 17 residues long. Trimming removed 3 bases at V and 2 bases at J, with 14 bases between.